Given below is one T cell receptor (beta chain) in context. Its target is unknown. These data originate in a study of cytomegalovirus exposure and HLA in healthy donors. The study's findings and limits: For cytomegalovirus status, the classifier reportedly gave diagnoses with high specificity and sensitivity. Usually a TCR sequence was rare, but some public TCRs were found in many donors.

The method was immunoSEQ multiplex PCR; TCRdb's version includes in-frame clones alone and lacks a portion of them. The repertoire holds about 70,000 clones, 90% to 95% seen once, with about 1.9% in the top ten. V gave up 6 bases and J gave up 6 bases, with 14 bases separating them. Germline V gene sequence: CDR1 PRHDT, CDR2 FYEKMQ (reference sequence). CDR3 length: 13 amino acids. This chain connects TRBV13 to TRBJ1-2; D is perhaps TRBD1 (5 bases). The sequenced sample was PBMCs. This TCR was recovered from a woman younger than 35 in good health and CMV-seropositive. CDR3 sequence reads: CASRPVGPDGYTF. In DNA form, the CDR3 reads TGTGCCAGCAGGCCCGTGGGGCCCGATGGCTACACCTTC. Based on the CDR3 plus reference TRBV13 and TRBJ1-2, the full variable domain is AAGVIQSPRHLIKEKRETATLKCYPIPRHDTVYWYQQGPGQDPQFLISFYEKMQSDKGSIPDRFSAQQFSDYHSELNMSSLELGDSALYFCASRPVGPDGYTFGSGTRLTVV.